This entry concerns a single T cell receptor beta chain. Its cognate antigen is unknown. These data originate in a study of T cell repertoires in cytomegalovirus infection. Overall study context: Public TCR beta signatures were indicative of both CMV infection and a matching HLA type.

The germline V and J ends were trimmed by 1 base and 5 bases, with 17 bases remaining between them. This CDR3 has 16 residues. CDR1 and CDR2 (germline): SGHAT, FQNNGV. TCRdb passed the reads through MiXCR, listing each CDR3 protein once. The sample holds under 450,000 distinct CDR3 sequences, roughly 36% seen once. This TCR was recovered from a human donor in good health (CMV status not recorded). Some clones in this sample may be carry-over from other donors' samples. The material sequenced was cultured PBMCs, taken from culture after CMV antigen stimulation. The chain has TRBV11-2 and TRBJ2-5; TRBD2 is a possible D gene (5 bases). The CDR3 DNA reads as TGTGCCAGCAGCTTAGTAGTCGCCGGGATCGGGGAGACCCAGTACTTC. It yields the protein CASSLVVAGIGETQYF. The whole variable domain, filled in from reference TRBV11-2 and TRBJ2-5, reads EAGVAQSPRYKIIEKRQSVAFWCNPISGHATLYWYQQILGQGPKLLIQFQNNGVVDDSQLPKDRFSAERLKGVDSTLKIQPAKLEDSAVYLCASSLVVAGIGETQYFGPGTRLLVL.